This TCR beta chain is drawn from a study of blood T cell repertoires in COVID-19. Study as a whole: T cells, B-cell-depleted T cells, or PBMCs provided the cDNA or gDNA that served as material.

Seattle's enrolled individuals joined amid active infection and were then monitored longitudinally. As processed by the authors: The assay estimated nucleated cells by amplifying reference gene primers. Only in-frame clones appear in the TCRdb table, and some are missing; sequencing was by immunoSEQ multiplex PCR. That table gives V, J and clone size, and the DNA gave D and trimming. Of 200,000 to 300,000 clones in the sample, around 87% were seen once. Trimming left V 5 bases short and J 3 bases short, with 9 bases between. CDR3 size: 13 residues. Germline assignment: CDR1 LNHDA and CDR2 SQIVND (reference sequence).

The V and J genes are TRBV19 and TRBJ2-3; D is perhaps TRBD1 (5 bases). This clonotype was obtained from a woman aged 55-70 years with COVID-19, enrolled during active disease. The sequencing input was peripheral blood. In nucleotides, the CDR3 is TGTGCCAGTAGTGGGGCTTGGACAGATACGCAGTATTTT. As protein: CASSGAWTDTQYF.